This T cell receptor beta chain was identified during a study of OX40 agonist ivuxolimab in advanced cancers. In the study overall: The costimulatory receptor OX40 (CD134) was targeted by ivuxolimab, a fully human IgG2 agonistic monoclonal antibody. Intravenous ivuxolimab was administered to patients every 2 weeks at six dose levels: 0.01, 0.1, 0.3, 1.5, 3 and 10 mg/kg. Of the approximately 53 patients in dose escalation, about 20 had hepatocellular carcinoma, some 15 had melanoma, 9 had renal cell carcinoma and 9 had head and neck cancer. In the dose-escalation cohort, 82.7% of patients were male, and the mean age was approximately 60 years, with a range of 23 to 79. Patients were allowed to have had prior anti-PD-1, anti-PD-L1 or anti-CTLA-4 therapy, and 40% of the dose-escalation patients had previously received checkpoint inhibitors. Partial responses were achieved by three dose-escalation patients, of whom one had hepatocellular carcinoma and two had cutaneous melanoma. The point of sequencing TCRbeta in the periphery was to test whether ivuxolimab changed TCR sequence diversity and drove clonal T-cell expansion. The paper covers the monotherapy dose-escalation part of the phase I ivuxolimab trial, which included N = 52 patients.

The CDR3, from cysteine to phenylalanine, totals 15 residues. The entry retains the CDR3 DNA only, 45 bases that are in frame from base 1. Unmatched junction bases come to 9, with V trimmed by 10 bases and J by 0 bases. According to the germline V gene (reference sequence), CDR1 reads MNHEY and CDR2 reads SMNVEV. Study-wide findings and limitations: On average, CD8+ T cells showed more expanded clones than CD4+ T cells after ivuxolimab. The antigen specificity of the clonally expanded peripheral T cells was not determined. At doses of 0.1 to 3.0 mg/kg, clonal expansion of both CD4+ and CD8+ T cells in blood was seen between baseline and week 6. Low levels of normalized T-cell clonal expansion were also shown by some nonresponding patients. Partial responders in the 0.1-3.0 mg/kg groups had among the lowest normalized peripheral clonal expansion, especially among CD8+ T cells.

The trial excluded patients who had a history of autoimmune disease or who were on systemic immunosuppression. Peripheral blood for TCR sequencing was collected from all dose cohorts at baseline, on cycle 4 day 1, and on cycle 7 day 1. Samples were obtained from an open-label, multicenter, first-in-human phase I dose-escalation trial of ivuxolimab. The trial enrolled adults with locally advanced or metastatic head and neck squamous cell, hepatocellular, melanoma or renal cell carcinoma. Before TCR sequencing, CD4+ T cells and CD8+ T cells were sorted from peripheral blood as separate populations. For sequencing of the TCRbeta CDR3 region, genomic DNA was extracted from the sorted cells. TCRbeta CDR3 regions were sequenced using the immunoSEQ Assay. In TCRdb, the immuneACCESS table is reduced to in-frame sequences with V and J assigned. These tables do not hold every clone; where another copy was compared, an unresolved V gene accounts for under half, and the others remain unexplained. The sample has under 100,000 clones on record, around nine tenths of them singletons. Jointly, the top ten make up approximately 0.67% of the sample.

Concerning this clone itself: No antigen is known for it. Base qualities were left out, and no much larger clone turns up one base away.

This material consisted of CD4+ or CD8+ T cells sorted from blood, taken in a trial of the OX40 agonist ivuxolimab. The rearrangement combines TRBV27 with TRBJ1-2, and TRBD1 matches 9 of the central bases. The clonotype comes from an adult with an advanced solid tumor such as melanoma, head and neck, liver or kidney cancer. This receptor has the CDR3 CATRTGARANYGYTF. The nucleotide sequence is TGTGCCACCCGGACAGGGGCAAGGGCTAACTATGGCTACACCTTC.